This T cell receptor beta chain was obtained from a study of T cell repertoires in cytomegalovirus infection. Looking at the study overall: Both CMV infection and a matching HLA type were indicated by public TCR beta signatures.

Study results and caveats: The cumulative frequency of public TCR beta families identified carriers of CMV plus the relevant HLA. The ex vivo response showed dominance by HLA-C-restricted CMV-specific TCR beta clonotypes.

This clonotype was seen once. Its specificity is unknown. CDR3 length: 14 residues. Germline CDR1 SQVTM, CDR2 ANQGSEA. J lost 8 bases, V lost 4 bases, and 12 bases had no gene match. TCRdb re-derived calls from the reads in MiXCR, one entry per CDR3 protein. The sample yields about 150,000 distinct CDR3 sequences, around 24% seen once. Sequenced sample: PBMCs. This receptor was obtained from a human donor in good health (CMV status not recorded). Some clones in this sample may be carry-over from other donors' samples. V and J are TRBV29-1 and TRBJ1-1, with TRBD1 matching over 8 bases. The CDR3 DNA reads as TGCAGCGTTGCTGTGGGGGGACAGGCTCTCGAAGCTTTCTTT. It translates to CSVAVGGQALEAFF.